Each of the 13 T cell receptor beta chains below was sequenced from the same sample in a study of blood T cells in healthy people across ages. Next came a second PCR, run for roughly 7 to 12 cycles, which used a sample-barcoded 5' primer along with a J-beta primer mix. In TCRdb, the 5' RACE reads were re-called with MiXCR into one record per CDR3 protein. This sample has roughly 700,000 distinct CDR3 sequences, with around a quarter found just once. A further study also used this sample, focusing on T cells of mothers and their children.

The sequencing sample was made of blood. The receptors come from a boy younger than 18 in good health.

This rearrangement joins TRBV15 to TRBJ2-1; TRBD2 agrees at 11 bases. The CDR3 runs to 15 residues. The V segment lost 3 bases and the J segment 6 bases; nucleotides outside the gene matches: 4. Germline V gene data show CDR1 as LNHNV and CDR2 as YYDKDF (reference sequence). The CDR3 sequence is CATSSGLAGGNEQFF. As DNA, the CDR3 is TGTGCCACCAGCAGTGGGCTAGCGGGAGGCAATGAGCAGTTCTTC.

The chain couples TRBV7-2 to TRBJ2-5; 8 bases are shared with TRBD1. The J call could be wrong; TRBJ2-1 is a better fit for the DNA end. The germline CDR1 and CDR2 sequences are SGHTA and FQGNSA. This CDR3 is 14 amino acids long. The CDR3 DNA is TGTGCCAGCAGCTCCTGGACAGGGAACAATGAGCAGTTCTTC. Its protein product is CASSSWTGNNEQFF.

The CDR3 sequence is CASSLILSRLGTDTQYF. CDR3 DNA sequence: TGTGCCAGCAGTCTTATTCTGAGCAGACTGGGTACAGATACGCAGTATTTT. This chain connects TRBV12-3 or TRBV12-4 to TRBJ2-3, with no clear D. With 5 bases removed from V and 3 bases from J, the gap between germline ends came to 21 bases. The CDR3 is made up of 17 amino acids.

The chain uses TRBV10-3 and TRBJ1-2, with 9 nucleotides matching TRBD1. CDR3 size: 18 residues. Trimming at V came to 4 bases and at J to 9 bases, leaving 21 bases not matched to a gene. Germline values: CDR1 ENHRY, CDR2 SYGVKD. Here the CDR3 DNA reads TGTGCCATCAGTGGGGGACAGGGCAACAAACCACACGTCGGTAGCTACACCTTC. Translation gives CAISGGQGNKPHVGSYTF.

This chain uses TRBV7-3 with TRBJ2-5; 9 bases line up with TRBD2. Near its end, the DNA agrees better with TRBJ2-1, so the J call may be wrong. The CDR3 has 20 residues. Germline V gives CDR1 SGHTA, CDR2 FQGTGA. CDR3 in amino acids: CASSLQLLRRAGGRGNEQFF. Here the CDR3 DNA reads TGTGCCAGCAGCTTACAATTACTCCGTCGAGCGGGAGGCCGAGGCAATGAGCAGTTCTTC.

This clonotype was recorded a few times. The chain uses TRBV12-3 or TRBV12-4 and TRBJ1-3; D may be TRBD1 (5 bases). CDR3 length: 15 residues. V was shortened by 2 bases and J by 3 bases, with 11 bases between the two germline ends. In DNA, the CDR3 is TGTGCCAGCAGTTTATCCTTGGGGGGTGGAAACACCATATATTTT. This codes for CASSLSLGGGNTIYF.

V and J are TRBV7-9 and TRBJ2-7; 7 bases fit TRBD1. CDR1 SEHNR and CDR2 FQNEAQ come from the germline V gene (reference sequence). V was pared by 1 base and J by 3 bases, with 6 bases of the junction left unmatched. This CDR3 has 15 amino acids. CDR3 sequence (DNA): TGTGCCAGCAGCTTAGGAACAGGGGTAATCTACGAGCAGTACTTC. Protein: CASSLGTGVIYEQYF.

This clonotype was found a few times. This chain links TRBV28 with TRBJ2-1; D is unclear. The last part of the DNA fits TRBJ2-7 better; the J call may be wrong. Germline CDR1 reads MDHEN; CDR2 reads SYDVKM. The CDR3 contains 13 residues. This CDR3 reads CASTPLGRDEQYF. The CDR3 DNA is TGTGCCAGCACCCCCTTGGGTAGGGACGAGCAGTACTTC.

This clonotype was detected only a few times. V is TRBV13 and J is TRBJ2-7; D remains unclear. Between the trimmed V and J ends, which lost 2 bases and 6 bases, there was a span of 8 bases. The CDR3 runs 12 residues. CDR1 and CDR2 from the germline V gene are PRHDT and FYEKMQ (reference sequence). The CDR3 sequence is CASSLFASEQYF. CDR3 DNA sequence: TGTGCCAGCAGCTTATTCGCGAGCGAGCAGTACTTC.

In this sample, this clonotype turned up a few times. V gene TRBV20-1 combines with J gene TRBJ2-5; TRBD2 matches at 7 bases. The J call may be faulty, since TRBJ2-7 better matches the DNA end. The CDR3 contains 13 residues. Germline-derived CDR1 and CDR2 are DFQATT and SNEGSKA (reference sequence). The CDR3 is CSARSSGVYEQYF. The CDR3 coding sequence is TGCAGTGCTAGATCCAGCGGGGTATACGAGCAGTACTTC.

CDR3 sequence: CASNPGGSDSPLHF. CDR3 nucleotide sequence: TGTGCCAGCAACCCAGGGGGGTCGGATTCACCCCTCCACTTT. V and J are TRBV7-9 and TRBJ1-6; the match to TRBD1 covers 7 bases. CDR3 length equals 14 residues. J lost 8 bases, V lost 7 bases, and 8 bases had no gene match. CDR1 is SEHNR, CDR2 FQNEAQ, per germline (reference sequence).

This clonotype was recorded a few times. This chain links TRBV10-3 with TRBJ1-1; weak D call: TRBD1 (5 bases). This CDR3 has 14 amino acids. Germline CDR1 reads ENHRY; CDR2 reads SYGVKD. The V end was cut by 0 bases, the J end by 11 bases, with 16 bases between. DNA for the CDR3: TGTGCCATCAGTGAGTCGGGGACTGCGGGTGAGGCTTTCTTT. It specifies CAISESGTAGEAFF.

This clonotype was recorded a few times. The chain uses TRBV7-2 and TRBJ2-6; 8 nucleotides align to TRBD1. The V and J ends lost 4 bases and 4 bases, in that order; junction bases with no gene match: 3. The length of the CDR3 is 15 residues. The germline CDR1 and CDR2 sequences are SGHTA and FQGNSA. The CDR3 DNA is TGTGCCAGCAGCTCGGACAGGGTCGGGGCCAACGTCCTGACTTTC. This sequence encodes CASSSDRVGANVLTF.